This entry describes one T cell receptor (beta chain). Its antigen is still unknown. It is likely a read error: a sequence one base away is far more abundant. Sample time point: newly diagnosed GD, antithyroid drugs for less than 3 months. PBMC RNA was the source of the TCR library. It was American Thyroid Association guidelines that determined Graves' disease diagnosis. Approximately 10-milliliter peripheral blood samples went into EDTA tubes. Building the TCR beta libraries relied on iRepertoire HTBI primers, and CDR3 regions underwent Arm-PCR. Using its own MiXCR run on the multiplex PCR reads, TCRdb lists one record per CDR3 protein. Here the sample spans 200,000 to 250,000 distinct CDR3 sequences, 20% to 25% being singletons. The data belong to a study of regulatory T cells in long-lasting Graves disease. Study-wide results and limits: New patients shared about a thousand public clonotypes, fewer than the roughly 2,500 shared by persistent patients.

The sequencing used peripheral blood mononuclear cells (PBMCs), collected at new diagnosis, from a patient treated with antithyroid drugs. This TCR was sampled from a female donor with Graves disease.

CDR3 in amino acids: CASTLPTGVSPAEAFF. The CDR3, as DNA: TGTGCCAGCACGCTCCCCACCGGAGTTAGTCCCGCTGAAGCTTTCTTT. J is TRBJ1-1 and V is TRBV2, with D hard to call. Germline V lookup: CDR1 SNHLY, CDR2 FYNNEI. This CDR3 has 16 residues. V shed 7 bases and J shed 6 bases, with 24 bases lying between them.